The 10 T cell receptor beta chains presented below share a single source sample, sequenced in a study of blood T cell repertoires in COVID-19. TCRdb's table, derived via immunoSEQ multiplex PCR, lists solely in-frame clones and lacks some. The sample has 380,000 or so clones; roughly 90% are singletons. Sequenced material: peripheral blood. These receptors were taken from a man in his forties with acute or convalescent COVID-19.

Written as DNA, the CDR3 is TGTGCCAGCAGCAGCAGTCTCGGGGATTCACCCCTCCACTTT. This codes for CASSSSLGDSPLHF. The chain has TRBV7-2 and TRBJ1-6; D unclear. Germline lookup yields CDR1 SGHTA and CDR2 FQGNSA. V was pared by 5 bases and J by 8 bases, with 13 bases between. This CDR3 is built from 14 residues.

This chain uses TRBV27 with TRBJ2-2, with 7 positions matching TRBD1. This CDR3 has 15 amino acids. The V gene's germline CDR1 is MNHEY and CDR2 SMNVEV (reference sequence). J was trimmed by 7 bases and V by 5 bases; bases with no gene match: 10. This chain's CDR3 is CASSPDRVAGGELFF. The CDR3 bases are TGTGCCAGCAGTCCAGACAGGGTTGCGGGCGGGGAGCTGTTTTTT.

The rearrangement uses TRBV27 and TRBJ2-6; D gene uncertain. V dropped 1 base and J dropped 0 bases, with 10 bases sitting between them. The CDR3 loop spans 17 amino acids. The germline V gene has CDR1 MNHEY and CDR2 SMNVEV (reference sequence). This chain's CDR3 is CASSLWSLHSGANVLTF. The CDR3 DNA follows: TGTGCCAGCAGTTTATGGTCACTGCACTCTGGGGCCAACGTCCTGACTTTC.

The genes are TRBV18 and TRBJ1-1; weak D call: TRBD1 (5 bases). Trimming cost V 2 bases and J 3 bases, with 10 bases left between them. CDR1 and CDR2 from the germline V gene are KGHSH and LQKENI. The CDR3 is 14 residues long. CDR3 DNA sequence: TGTGCCAGCTCACCATGGGGGGTGGACACTGAAGCTTTCTTT. This translates into CASSPWGVDTEAFF. Based on the CDR3 plus reference TRBV18 and TRBJ1-1, the full variable domain is NAGVMQNPRHLVRRRGQEARLRCSPMKGHSHVYWYRQLPEEGLKFMVYLQKENIIDESGMPKERFSAEFPKEGPSILRIQQVVRGDSAAYFCASSPWGVDTEAFFGQGTRLTVV.

As DNA, the CDR3 is TGTGCCAGCGGCCCCCCGCAGGGGATTAGGCGGACTGAAGCTTTCTTT. Protein sequence: CASGPPQGIRRTEAFF. This chain links TRBV9 with TRBJ1-1; possible D gene TRBD1, 6 bases. The CDR3 covers 16 residues. V was cut by 7 bases and J by 5 bases, with 24 bases left in between. CDR1 and CDR2 (germline): SGDLS, YYNGEE.

V gene TRBV5-8 combines with J gene TRBJ2-5, with 7 bases identical to TRBD2. Germline CDR1 and CDR2: SGHTS and YDEGEE. J was trimmed by 2 bases and V by 5 bases; bases with no gene match: 9. CDR3 length: 15 amino acids. This CDR3 is CASSDGGLGQETQYF. The DNA for the CDR3 is TGTGCCAGCAGTGACGGGGGGTTGGGGCAAGAGACCCAGTACTTC.

The rearrangement uses TRBV5-1 and TRBJ2-1; TRBD2 matches 11 bases. The V segment lost 0 bases and the J segment 6 bases; nucleotides outside the gene matches: 2. From germline, CDR1 is SGHRS and CDR2 YFSETQ. The CDR3 is 15 amino acids. The CDR3 reads CASSLGLAGLNEQFF. The CDR3 DNA sequence: TGCGCCAGCAGCTTGGGACTAGCGGGGCTCAATGAGCAGTTCTTC.

The rearrangement links TRBV6-1 to TRBJ1-2; D may be TRBD1 (5 bases). This CDR3 has 15 amino acids. Germline V gives CDR1 MNHNS, CDR2 SASEGT. Trimming removed 0 bases at V and 4 bases at J, with 12 bases between. CDR3 coding DNA: TGTGCCAGCAGTGAAGCGGGGCGAGACCCCTATGGCTACACCTTC. Protein product: CASSEAGRDPYGYTF.

Only a few counts were recorded for this clone. The rearrangement uses TRBV30 and TRBJ1-2; D uncertain. The CDR3 loop spans 13 amino acids. Per the germline V gene, CDR1 is GTSNPN and CDR2 is SVGIG (reference sequence). V was trimmed by 5 bases and J by 5 bases, leaving 15 bases between them. CDR3 in DNA: TGTGCCTGGCGTAAGCCATCTATTTATGGCTACACCTTC. Translated: CAWRKPSIYGYTF.

The chain combines TRBV5-1 with TRBJ2-7, with D perhaps TRBD2 (5 bases). The CDR3 is 12 residues long. The V gene's germline CDR1 is SGHRS and CDR2 YFSETQ. Trimming pared 4 bases from V and 4 bases from J, leaving 9 bases between. In nucleotides, the CDR3 is TGCGCCAGCAGCGGAGGAGGTTACGAGCAGTACTTC. Its protein is CASSGGGYEQYF.